This TCR beta chain emerged from a study of Ad26.COV2.S vaccination and SARS-CoV-2 variants. Treatment of the sample: some 20 received Ad26.COV2.S at low or high dose, single or two shots; about 5 received placebo; per-sample allocation not given. Specimens were obtained on day 63 following the first vaccine or placebo injection. A Boston donor was an adult aged 18-55 years. Ad26.COV2.S expressed prefusion-stabilized spike from the original Wuhan strain. About this clone itself: The antigen remains undetermined.

Study results and caveats: Vaccinated individuals (as opposed to placebo recipients) had higher spike-specific TCR breadth.

TCRdb keeps only in-frame clones here, not all; method: immunoSEQ multiplex PCR. The top ten hold about 3.5% of the sample, which has around 350,000 clones, roughly 85% seen once. Trimming cost V 2 bases and J 3 bases, with 14 bases left between them. The CDR3 totals 16 residues. Germline V gives CDR1 MNHEY, CDR2 SVGAGI. The TCR comes from a person aged 18-60 years who received the Ad26.COV2.S COVID-19 vaccine or a placebo. Sequencing was performed on peripheral blood, taken in a trial of Ad26.COV2.S vaccine versus placebo. The V gene is TRBV6-5, the J gene TRBJ1-3; D call uncertain. In DNA, the CDR3 is TGTGCCAGCAGTTACAGAGAAAACGGAATTGGAAACACCATATATTTT. Its translation is CASSYRENGIGNTIYF.